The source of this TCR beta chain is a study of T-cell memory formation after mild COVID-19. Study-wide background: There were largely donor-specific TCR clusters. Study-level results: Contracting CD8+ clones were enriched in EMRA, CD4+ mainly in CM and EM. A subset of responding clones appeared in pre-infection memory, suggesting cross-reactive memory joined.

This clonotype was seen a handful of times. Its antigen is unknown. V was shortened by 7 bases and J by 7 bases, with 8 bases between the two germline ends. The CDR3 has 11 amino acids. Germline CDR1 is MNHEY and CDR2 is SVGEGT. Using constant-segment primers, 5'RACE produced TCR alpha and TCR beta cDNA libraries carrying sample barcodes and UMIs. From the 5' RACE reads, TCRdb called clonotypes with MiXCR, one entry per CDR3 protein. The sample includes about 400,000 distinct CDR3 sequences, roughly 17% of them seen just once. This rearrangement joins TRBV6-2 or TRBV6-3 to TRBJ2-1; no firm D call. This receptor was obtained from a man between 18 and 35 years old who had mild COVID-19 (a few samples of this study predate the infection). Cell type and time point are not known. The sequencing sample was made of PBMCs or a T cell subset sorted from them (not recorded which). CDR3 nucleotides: TGTGCCAGCACCCTGCGGAATGAGCAGTTCTTC. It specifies CASTLRNEQFF.